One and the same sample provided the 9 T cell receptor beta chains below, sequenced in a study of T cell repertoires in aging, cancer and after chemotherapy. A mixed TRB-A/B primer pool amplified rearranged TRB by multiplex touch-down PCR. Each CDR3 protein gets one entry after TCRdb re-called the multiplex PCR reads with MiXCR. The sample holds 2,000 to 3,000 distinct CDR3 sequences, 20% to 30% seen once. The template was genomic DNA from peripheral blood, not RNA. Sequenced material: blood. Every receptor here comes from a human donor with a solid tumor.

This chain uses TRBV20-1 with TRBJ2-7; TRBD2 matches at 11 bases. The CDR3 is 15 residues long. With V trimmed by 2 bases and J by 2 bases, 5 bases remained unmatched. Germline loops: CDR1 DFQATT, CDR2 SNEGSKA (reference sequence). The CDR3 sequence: CSARPTSGSAYEQYF. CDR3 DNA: TGCAGTGCTAGACCAACTAGCGGGAGCGCCTACGAGCAGTACTTC.

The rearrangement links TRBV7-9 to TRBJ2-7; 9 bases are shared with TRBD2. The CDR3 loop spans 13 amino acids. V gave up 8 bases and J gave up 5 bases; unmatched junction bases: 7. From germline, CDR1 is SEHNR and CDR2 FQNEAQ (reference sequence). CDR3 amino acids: CASQSLAGHEQYF. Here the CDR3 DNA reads TGTGCCAGCCAGAGCCTAGCGGGACACGAGCAGTACTTC.

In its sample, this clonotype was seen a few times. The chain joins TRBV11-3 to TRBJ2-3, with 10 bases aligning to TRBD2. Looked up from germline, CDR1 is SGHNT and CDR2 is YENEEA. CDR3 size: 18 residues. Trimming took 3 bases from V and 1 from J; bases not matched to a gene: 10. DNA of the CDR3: TGTGCCAGCAGCTTGGAAACTCATAGCGGGAGGCGCACAGATACGCAGTATTTT. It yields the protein CASSLETHSGRRTDTQYF. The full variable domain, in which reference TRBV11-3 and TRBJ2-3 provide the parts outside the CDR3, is EAGVVQSPRYKIIEKKQPVAFWCNPISGHNTLYWYLQNLGQGPELLIRYENEEAVDDSQLPKDRFSAERLKGVDSTLKIQPAELGDSAVYLCASSLETHSGRRTDTQYFGPGTRLTVL.

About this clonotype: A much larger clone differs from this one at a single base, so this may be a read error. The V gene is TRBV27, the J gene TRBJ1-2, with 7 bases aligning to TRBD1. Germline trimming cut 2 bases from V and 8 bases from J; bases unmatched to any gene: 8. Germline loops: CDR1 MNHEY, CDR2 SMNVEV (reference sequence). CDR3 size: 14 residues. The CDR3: CASSLGCDRDGYTF. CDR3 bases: TGTGCCAGCAGTTTAGGTTGCGACAGGGACGGCTACACCTTC.

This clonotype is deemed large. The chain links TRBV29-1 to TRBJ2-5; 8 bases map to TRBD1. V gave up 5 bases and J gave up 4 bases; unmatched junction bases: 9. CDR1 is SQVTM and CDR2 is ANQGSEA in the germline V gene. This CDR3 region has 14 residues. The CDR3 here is CSVRTGGRRETQYF. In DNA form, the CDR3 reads TGCAGCGTTAGAACAGGGGGTCGTCGAGAGACCCAGTACTTC.

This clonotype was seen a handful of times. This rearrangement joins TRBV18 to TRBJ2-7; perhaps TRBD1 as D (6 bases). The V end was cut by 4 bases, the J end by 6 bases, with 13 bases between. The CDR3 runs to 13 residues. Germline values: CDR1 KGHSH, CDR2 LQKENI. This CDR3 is CASSRQDSFEQYF. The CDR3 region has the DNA TGTGCCAGCTCACGTCAGGACAGTTTCGAGCAGTACTTC.

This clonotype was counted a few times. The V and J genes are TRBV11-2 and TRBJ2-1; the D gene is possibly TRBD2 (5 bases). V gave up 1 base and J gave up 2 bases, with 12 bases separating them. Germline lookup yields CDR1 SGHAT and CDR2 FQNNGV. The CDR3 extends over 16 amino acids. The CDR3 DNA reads TGTGCCAGCAGCTTAGGAGGGAGAGGCACCTACAATGAGCAGTTCTTC. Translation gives CASSLGGRGTYNEQFF.

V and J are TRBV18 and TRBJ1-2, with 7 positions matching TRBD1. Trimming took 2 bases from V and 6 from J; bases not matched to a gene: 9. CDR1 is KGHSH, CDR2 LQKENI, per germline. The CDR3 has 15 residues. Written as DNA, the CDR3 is TGTGCCAGCTCACCAACGAGAGGGGGCATCAATGGCTACACCTTC. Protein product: CASSPTRGGINGYTF. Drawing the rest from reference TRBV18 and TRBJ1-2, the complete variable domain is NAGVMQNPRHLVRRRGQEARLRCSPMKGHSHVYWYRQLPEEGLKFMVYLQKENIIDESGMPKERFSAEFPKEGPSILRIQQVVRGDSAAYFCASSPTRGGINGYTFGSGTRLTVV.

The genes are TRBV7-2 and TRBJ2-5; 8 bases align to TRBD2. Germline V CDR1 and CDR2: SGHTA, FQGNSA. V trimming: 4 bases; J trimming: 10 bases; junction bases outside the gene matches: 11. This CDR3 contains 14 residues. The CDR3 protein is CASSSSARGGSQYF. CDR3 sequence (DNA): TGTGCCAGCAGCTCGTCGGCCCGGGGGGGCAGCCAGTACTTC.